Presented here are 22 T cell receptor beta chains from one specimen sequenced in a study of T cell responses to AZD1222 COVID-19 vaccine (dated by TCRdb to the early 2020s). The time point label for this specimen denotes: baseline before first vaccination. Library preparation employed the immunoSEQ multiplex PCR assay. In TCRdb, the immuneACCESS table is reduced to in-frame sequences with V and J assigned. These tables do not hold every clone; where another copy was compared, an unresolved V gene accounts for under half, and the others remain unexplained. Present in this sample are roughly 130,000 clones, around 90% of which were seen just once. 1.4% to 1.5% of the sample is in the top ten clones. The sample here was peripheral blood, taken on day 0 of AZD1222 vaccination. The receptors come from an adult in good health.

The chain links TRBV5-4 to TRBJ1-6; weak D call: TRBD1 (5 bases). The CDR3 covers 14 residues. CDR1 SGHNT and CDR2 YYREEE come from the germline V gene (reference sequence). Trimming stripped 2 bases from V and 9 bases from J, with 12 bases between. CDR3 residues: CASSLEVTGSPLHF. CDR3 sequence (DNA): TGTGCCAGCAGCTTAGAGGTCACAGGTTCACCCCTCCACTTT.

The chain uses TRBV6-5 and TRBJ1-6; tentative D call: TRBD1 (5 bases). The germline gives CDR1 MNHEY, CDR2 SVGAGI. CDR3 length equals 13 residues. V lost 8 bases and J lost 7, with 12 bases in between. CDR3 in DNA: TGTGCCAGCGCCAGGGCAGCGAATTCACCCCTCCACTTT. This encodes CASARAANSPLHF.

The chain carries TRBV19 and TRBJ2-3; the D call may be TRBD1 or TRBD2 (6 bases each). Germline V CDR1 and CDR2: LNHDA, SQIVND (reference sequence). This CDR3 region has 14 residues. V was cut by 5 bases and J by 5 bases, with 14 bases left in between. The CDR3 bases are TGTGCCAGTAGTTCGGGGGCGCATATAGATACGCAGTATTTT. This encodes CASSSGAHIDTQYF.

The rearrangement links TRBV18 to TRBJ2-7; 11 nucleotides align to TRBD1. Trimming at V came to 6 bases and at J to 2 bases, leaving 6 bases not matched to a gene. The CDR3 sequence is 15 residues long. Germline-derived CDR1 and CDR2 are KGHSH and LQKENI. CDR3 in amino acids: CASSPGQGAPYEQYF. The CDR3 DNA reads as TGTGCCAGCTCTCCCGGACAGGGGGCGCCCTACGAGCAGTACTTC.

The V and J genes are TRBV28 and TRBJ2-5; a weak D match, TRBD2 (5 bases). This CDR3 has 13 amino acids. Germline CDR1 and CDR2: MDHEN and SYDVKM. V was shortened by 10 bases and J by 1 base, with 13 bases between the two germline ends. CDR3 region: CATNNGLQETQYF. For the CDR3, the DNA is TGTGCCACCAACAATGGACTCCAAGAGACCCAGTACTTC.

CDR3 sequence: CASSWDGTGEANYGYTF. CDR3 nucleotide sequence: TGTGCCAGCAGCTGGGACGGGACAGGGGAAGCTAACTATGGCTACACCTTC. The chain combines TRBV7-2 with TRBJ1-2; 10 bases fit TRBD1. The CDR3 consists of 17 residues. Germline loops: CDR1 SGHTA, CDR2 FQGNSA. Trimming cost V 4 bases and J 0 bases; bases outside gene matches: 8. Together with reference TRBV7-2 and TRBJ1-2, the CDR3 gives the full variable domain: GAGVSQSPSNKVTEKGKDVELRCDPISGHTALYWYRQSLGQGLEFLIYFQGNSAPDKSGLPSDRFSAERTGGSVSTLTIQRTQQEDSAVYLCASSWDGTGEANYGYTFGSGTRLTVV.

V gene TRBV15 combines with J gene TRBJ1-5; D remains unclear. Germline V CDR1 and CDR2: LNHNV, YYDKDF (reference sequence). The CDR3 runs 13 residues. The V end lost 5 bases, the J end lost 6 bases, and 11 bases lay between the germline ends. The CDR3 protein is CATSQMVSQPQHF. The CDR3 nucleotides read TGTGCCACCAGCCAGATGGTGAGTCAGCCCCAGCATTTT.

This rearrangement joins TRBV15 to TRBJ2-1; the match to TRBD1 covers 12 bases. In germline, CDR1 is LNHNV, CDR2 YYDKDF (reference sequence). There are 16 residues in the CDR3. V shed 1 base, J shed 10 bases, and the junction held 8 bases outside the gene matches. The DNA for the CDR3 is TGTGCCACCAGCAGAGGCCCGGGACAGGGGGCGCGGGAGCAGTTCTTC. It specifies CATSRGPGQGAREQFF.

This chain uses TRBV6-5 with TRBJ1-5; D perhaps matches TRBD1 (6 bases). CDR1 and CDR2 (germline): MNHEY, SVGAGI. Between the trimmed V and J ends, which lost 5 bases and 7 bases, there was a span of 12 bases. There are 13 residues in the CDR3. Here the CDR3 reads CASSRVQGQPQHF. The CDR3, as DNA: TGTGCCAGCAGTCGAGTACAGGGACAGCCCCAGCATTTT.

The V gene is TRBV7-2, the J gene TRBJ2-3; D possibly uses TRBD1 or TRBD2 (6 bases each). The V gene's germline CDR1 is SGHTA and CDR2 FQGNSA. Trimming removed 1 base from V and 6 bases from J, with 14 bases in between. This CDR3 spans 15 amino acids. The CDR3 loop reads CASSLEGGRLDTQYF. In DNA form, the CDR3 reads TGTGCCAGCAGCTTAGAGGGGGGCCGATTGGATACGCAGTATTTT.

This chain joins TRBV30 and TRBJ1-5, with 7 bases fitting TRBD1. The CDR3 runs to 15 residues. CDR1 is GTSNPN and CDR2 is SVGIG in the germline V gene (reference sequence). V trimming: 1 base; J trimming: 4 bases; junction bases outside the gene matches: 7. CDR3 sequence (DNA): TGTGCCTGGAGTGCCTTCGGGACAGCTAATCAGCCCCAGCATTTT. This sequence encodes CAWSAFGTANQPQHF.

V usage is TRBV30 and J usage is TRBJ1-5, with TRBD1 as a possible D gene (6 bases). The CDR3 covers 16 residues. The germline CDR1 and CDR2 sequences are GTSNPN and SVGIG (reference sequence). The germline V and J ends were trimmed by 1 base and 2 bases, with 15 bases remaining between them. The CDR3 is CAWSDWDIRRNQPQHF. The CDR3 nucleotides read TGTGCCTGGAGTGATTGGGACATTCGGCGCAATCAGCCCCAGCATTTT.

This clone was picked up a small number of times. CDR3 coding DNA: TGTGCCAGCAGCGTCCAGGAGAATGAGCAGTTCTTC. This gives the protein CASSVQENEQFF. The J gene is TRBJ2-1, the V gene TRBV9; D is uncertain. The CDR3 totals 12 residues. V lost 2 bases, J lost 7 bases, and 7 bases lay in between. Per germline, CDR1 SGDLS and CDR2 YYNGEE.

V gene TRBV7-3 combines with J gene TRBJ2-1, with TRBD2 identical over 7 bases. Germline CDR1 reads SGHTA; CDR2 reads FQGTGA. J was trimmed by 7 bases and V by 1 base; bases with no gene match: 7. CDR3 length equals 15 residues. The CDR3 region is CASSLIVAGRNEQFF. The CDR3 bases are TGTGCCAGCAGCTTAATTGTAGCGGGTCGTAATGAGCAGTTCTTC.

J is TRBJ1-5 and V is TRBV7-2, with D possibly being TRBD1 (6 bases). Per the germline V gene, CDR1 is SGHTA and CDR2 is FQGNSA. The V and J ends lost 4 bases and 3 bases respectively, with 16 bases between them. The length of the CDR3 is 16 residues. DNA of the CDR3: TGTGCCAGCAGCTCCCCGGGAGGGGGAAACAATCAGCCCCAGCATTTT. This encodes CASSSPGGGNNQPQHF.

In its sample, this clone was seen a few times. The chain employs TRBV6-5 and TRBJ1-1; D remains unclear. The CDR3 runs 14 residues. V was cut by 4 bases and J by 7 bases, with 16 bases left in between. Looked up from germline, CDR1 is MNHEY and CDR2 is SVGAGI. The CDR3 bases are TGTGCCAGCAGTTTTTCAACACGCGGCGGTGAAGCTTTCTTT. Residues: CASSFSTRGGEAFF.

The V call is TRBV5-4, the J call TRBJ2-1; D is possibly TRBD1 or TRBD2 (5 bases each). This CDR3 spans 14 amino acids. V was trimmed by 8 bases and J by 3 bases, leaving 15 bases between them. CDR1 is SGHNT and CDR2 is YYREEE in the germline V gene (reference sequence). Written as DNA, the CDR3 is TGTGCCAGTTCCGGGACCAAGCACTACAATGAGCAGTTCTTC. It is translated as CASSGTKHYNEQFF.

In this sample, this clone turned up once. The chain recombines TRBV7-9 with TRBJ1-6; 9 nucleotides agree with TRBD1. Germline CDR1 and CDR2: SEHNR and FQNEAQ (reference sequence). The CDR3 consists of 16 residues. V was clipped by 4 bases and J by 7 bases; unmatched bases: 8. CDR3 residues: CASSSYRGRWNSPLHF. As DNA, the CDR3 is TGTGCCAGCAGCTCGTACAGGGGGCGCTGGAATTCACCCCTCCACTTT.

The CDR3 reads CSARTGSTEAFF. For the CDR3, the DNA is TGCAGCGCACGCACGGGGAGCACTGAAGCTTTCTTT. V and J are TRBV29-1 and TRBJ1-1; no firm D call. In germline, CDR1 is SQVTM, CDR2 ANQGSEA. This CDR3 region has 12 residues. The V and J ends lost 7 bases and 4 bases respectively, with 13 bases between them.

This clone was seen once. J is TRBJ1-6 and V is TRBV5-8; maybe TRBD1 (6 bases). Deletions cut 1 base from V and 8 bases from J, with 10 bases between. Germline V gives CDR1 SGHTS, CDR2 YDEGEE. This CDR3 is built from 14 residues. CDR3 residues: CASSLWTVDSPLHF. CDR3 nucleotide sequence: TGTGCCAGCAGCTTGTGGACAGTAGATTCACCCCTCCACTTT.

This rearrangement joins TRBV7-3 to TRBJ2-2, with a possible D match to TRBD1 (6 bases). Trimming left V 4 bases short and J 5 bases short, with 11 bases between. The CDR3 totals 14 residues. Germline V gene data show CDR1 as SGHTA and CDR2 as FQGTGA. CDR3 amino acids: CASSSPTGTGELFF. CDR3 bases: TGTGCCAGCAGCTCACCCACAGGGACCGGGGAGCTGTTTTTT.

The genes are TRBV5-1 and TRBJ1-4, with TRBD1 as a possible D gene (6 bases). The CDR3 runs 16 residues. The V end was cut by 3 bases, the J end by 0 bases, with 12 bases between. Looked up from germline, CDR1 is SGHRS and CDR2 is YFSETQ. In DNA, the CDR3 is TGCGCCAGCAGCTATCGGGACACCGCAACTAATGAAAAACTGTTTTTT. It encodes CASSYRDTATNEKLFF.